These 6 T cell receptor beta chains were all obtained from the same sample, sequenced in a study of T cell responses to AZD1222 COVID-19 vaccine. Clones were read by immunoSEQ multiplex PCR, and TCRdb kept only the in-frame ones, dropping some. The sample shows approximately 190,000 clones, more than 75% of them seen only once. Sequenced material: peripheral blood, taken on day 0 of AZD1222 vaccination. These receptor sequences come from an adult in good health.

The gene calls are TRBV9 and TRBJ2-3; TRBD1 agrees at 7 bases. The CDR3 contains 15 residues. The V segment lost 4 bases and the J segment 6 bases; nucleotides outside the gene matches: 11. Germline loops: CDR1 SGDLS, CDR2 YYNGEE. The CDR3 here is CASSPQGDRRDTQYF. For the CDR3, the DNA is TGTGCCAGCAGCCCCCAGGGGGATCGGAGGGATACGCAGTATTTT. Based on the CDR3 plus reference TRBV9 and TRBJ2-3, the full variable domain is DSGVTQTPKHLITATGQRVTLRCSPRSGDLSVYWYQQSLDQGLQFLIQYYNGEERAKGNILERFSAQQFPDLHSELNLSSLELGDSALYFCASSPQGDRRDTQYFGPGTRLTVL.

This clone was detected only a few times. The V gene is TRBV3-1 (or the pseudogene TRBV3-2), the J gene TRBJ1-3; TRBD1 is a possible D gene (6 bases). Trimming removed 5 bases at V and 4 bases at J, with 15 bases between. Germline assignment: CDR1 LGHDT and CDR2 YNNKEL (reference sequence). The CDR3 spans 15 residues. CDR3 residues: CASSTQRGTGNTIYF. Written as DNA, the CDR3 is TGTGCCAGCAGCACCCAGAGGGGGACCGGAAACACCATATATTTT.

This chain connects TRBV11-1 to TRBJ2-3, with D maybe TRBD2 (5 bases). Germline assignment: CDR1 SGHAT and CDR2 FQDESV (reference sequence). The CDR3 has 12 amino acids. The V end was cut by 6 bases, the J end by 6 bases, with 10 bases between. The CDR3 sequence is CASSWAGDTQYF. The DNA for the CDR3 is TGTGCCAGCAGTTGGGCGGGCGATACGCAGTATTTT.

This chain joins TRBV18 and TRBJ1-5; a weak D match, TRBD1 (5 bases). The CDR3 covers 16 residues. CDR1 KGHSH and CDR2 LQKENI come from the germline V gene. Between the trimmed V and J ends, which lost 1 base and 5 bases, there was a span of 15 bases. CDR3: CASSPLAGTEHQPQHF. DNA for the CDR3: TGTGCCAGCTCACCACTGGCCGGGACTGAGCATCAGCCCCAGCATTTT.

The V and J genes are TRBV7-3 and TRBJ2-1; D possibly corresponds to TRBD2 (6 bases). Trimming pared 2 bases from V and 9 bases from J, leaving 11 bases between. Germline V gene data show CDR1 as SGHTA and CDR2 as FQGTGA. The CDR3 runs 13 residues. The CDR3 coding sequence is TGTGCCAGCAGCTTAGGAGGTAGCGGTGAGCAGTTCTTC. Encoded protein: CASSLGGSGEQFF.

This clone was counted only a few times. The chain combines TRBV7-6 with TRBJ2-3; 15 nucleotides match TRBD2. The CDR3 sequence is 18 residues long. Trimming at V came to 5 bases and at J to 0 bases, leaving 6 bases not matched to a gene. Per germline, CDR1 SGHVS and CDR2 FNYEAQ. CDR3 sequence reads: CASSEGLAGGTSTDTQYF. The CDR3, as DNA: TGTGCCAGCAGCGAGGGACTAGCGGGGGGAACCAGCACAGATACGCAGTATTTT. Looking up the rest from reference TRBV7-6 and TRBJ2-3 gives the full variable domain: GAGVSQSPRYKVTKRGQDVALRCDPISGHVSLYWYRQALGQGPEFLTYFNYEAQQDKSGLPNDRFSAERPEGSISTLTIQRTEQRDSAMYRCASSEGLAGGTSTDTQYFGPGTRLTVL.